The entry below describes one T cell receptor beta chain. Its antigen is unknown. It has no much larger one-base neighbor in the sample; base qualities were not kept. The immunoSEQ Assay, a bias-controlled multiplex PCR, was used to amplify TCRbeta CDR3 regions from genomic DNA. Concerning the study's data processing: Within the assay, amplification of reference gene primers was used to estimate how many nucleated cells each sample contained. To quantify the absolute abundance of each unique TCRbeta CDR3 rearrangement, sequence reads were collapsed and filtered. For each sample, productive Simpson clonality was calculated as the square root of Simpson's diversity index across productive rearrangements. In TCRdb, the immuneACCESS table is reduced to in-frame sequences with V and J assigned. These tables do not hold every clone; where another copy was compared, an unresolved V gene accounts for under half, and the others remain unexplained. V and J calls and clone size follow that table, whereas D and trimming were derived from the DNA. The sample data list more than 95,000 clones, and over 70% of these were observed just once. The ten largest clones add up to over 5% of the sample.

This entry is derived from a study of blood T cell repertoires in COVID-19 (dated by TCRdb to the early 2020s). Background for the entire study: Samples covering the acute and convalescent phases of COVID-19 were provided by collaborators in the United States, Italy and Spain. The material from the prospective study consisted of cDNA or gDNA derived from T cells, B-cell-depleted T cells, or PBMCs. Subjects who had been exposed to COVID-19, were actively infected with it, or had recovered from it provided the deeply sampled blood TCRbeta repertoires that made up the dataset. The repertoires were released in a freely available public database meant as a resource for research on the immune response to SARS-CoV-2. The samples were drawn from the first 160 participants of the ongoing ImmuneRACE study and from over a thousand subjects provided by 6 global collaborators. Nearly every sample came with metadata listing a de-identified subject ID, COVID-19 status, age in years and sex. Where HLA class I and class II types were available, the types were taken from metadata supplied by the sample provider, not from assay-based typing. Overall study outcomes, separate from this receptor: The quantity of clinical and demographic metadata differed by source and by participant and was supplied without curation.

The germline V gene yields SGHTA for CDR1 and FQGNSA for CDR2. The CDR3 numbers 18 residues from cysteine through phenylalanine. Only CDR3 DNA is held: 54 bases, read in frame from base 1. A distance of 20 bases separates the germline ends of V and J, which lose 2 bases and 6 bases respectively. Each collaborating institution followed its own protocols to collect whole blood in K2EDTA tubes. For TCRbeta analysis, collaborator samples were shipped as frozen whole blood, as isolated PBMCs, or as DNA extracted from either sample type. Sample: peripheral blood. This clonotype was sampled from a man older than 75 with active or convalescent COVID-19. In this chain, TRBV7-2 is recombined with TRBJ1-6, and TRBD1 may be the D gene, going by 5 matching bases. The CDR3 protein: CASSLWGAPSGGNSPLHF. The nucleotides are TGTGCCAGCAGCTTATGGGGCGCCCCATCGGGGGGTAATTCACCCCTCCACTTT.